This T cell receptor (beta chain) was documented in a study of blood T cell repertoires in COVID-19. In the original analysis: Estimated nucleated cell counts came from reference gene primer amplification. Assay: immunoSEQ multiplex PCR; the TCRdb copy retains only in-frame clones and omits some. V and J calls and clone size are those listed in that table; D and trimming were worked out from the DNA. The repertoire holds about 16,000 clones, with approximately 88% as singletons. This clone has a handful of counts. Trimming shortened V by 4 bases and J by 7 bases, and 19 bases separated the two germline ends. The V gene's germline CDR1 is LGHNA and CDR2 YNFKEQ. The CDR3 runs to 16 residues.

This sequence originates from a man in his sixties with acute or convalescent COVID-19. Sequenced: peripheral blood. The chain employs TRBV4-2 and TRBJ2-2, with a tentative D call TRBD1 (5 bases). The CDR3 region is CASSPYKGPDSGELFF. For the CDR3, the DNA is TGTGCCAGCAGCCCCTACAAAGGACCAGACAGCGGGGAGCTGTTTTTT.